This is a list of T cell receptor beta chains from one sample in a study of T cells in Graves' hyperthyroidism and ophthalmopathy. One entry per CDR3 protein, called by TCRdb with MiXCR from the multiplex PCR reads. The data contain a few hundred thousand distinct CDR3 sequences, approximately 15% of them seen just once; the ten biggest clones take up less than 20%. Specimen: blood. These receptors all come from a woman aged 25-40 years with Graves' ophthalmopathy. CDR3s include the opening cysteine and the closing phenylalanine or tryptophan. D genes are given only for firm matches. The size of a clone is reported for some rows only, either as once, few or many, or as a class for expanded clones.

TRBV6-1	TRBD1	TRBJ2-2	many	CASSRGQGAVDTGELFF	TGTGCCAGCAGCCGTGGACAGGGGGCAGTCGACACCGGGGAGCTGTTTTTT
TRBV4-1	.	TRBJ1-4	few	CASRRQAREFNEKLFF	TGCGCCAGCCGTCGACAGGCTCGGGAGTTCAATGAAAAACTGTTTTTT
TRBV30	.	TRBJ2-3	many	CAWRVLLSGTDTQYF	TGTGCCTGGAGAGTCCTGTTATCCGGCACAGATACGCAGTATTTT
TRBV7-2	.	TRBJ2-1	many	CASSPERVYNEQFF	TGTGCCAGCAGCCCCGAGCGAGTCTACAATGAGCAGTTCTTC
TRBV7-2	.	TRBJ2-3	many	CASSAQKGTDTQYF	TGTGCCAGCAGCGCTCAAAAGGGGACAGATACGCAGTATTTT
TRBV20-1	.	TRBJ2-7	many	CSVPTSPGALGYEQYF	TGCAGTGTTCCCACTTCCCCGGGGGCTCTCGGATACGAGCAGTACTTC
TRBV6-6	.	TRBJ2-7	many	CASSYGRTSYEQYF	TGTGCCAGCAGTTACGGGCGGACATCCTACGAGCAGTACTTC
TRBV10-3	TRBD1	TRBJ2-6	few	CAISEDRVPGANVLTF	TGTGCCATCAGTGAGGACAGGGTACCTGGGGCCAACGTCCTGACTTTC
TRBV5-1	.	TRBJ2-3	many	CASSPEQGSDTQYF	TGCGCCAGCAGCCCTGAACAGGGATCCGATACGCAGTATTTT
TRBV27	.	TRBJ2-5	many	CASSGVLGSQETQYF	TGTGCCAGCAGTGGGGTACTAGGCTCCCAAGAGACCCAGTACTTC
TRBV12-3/TRBV12-4	.	TRBJ1-2	many	CASSPQGYGYTF	TGTGCCAGCAGTCCCCAGGGGTATGGCTACACCTTC
TRBV11-2	.	TRBJ1-2	.	CASSLEYFGGSGYTF	TGTGCCAGCAGCTTAGAATATTTCGGGGGTAGTGGCTACACCTTC
TRBV20-1	.	TRBJ1-2	.	CSASGLANYGYTF	TGCAGTGCTAGTGGCCTCGCTAACTATGGCTACACCTTC
TRBV12-3/TRBV12-4	.	TRBJ2-5	few	CASSWEEETQYF	TGTGCCAGCAGTTGGGAAGAAGAGACCCAGTACTTC
TRBV7-9	TRBD1	TRBJ2-5	many	CASSRGQGSSETQYF	TGTGCCAGCAGCAGGGGACAGGGGTCGAGTGAGACCCAGTACTTC
TRBV7-2	TRBD1	TRBJ1-4	many	CASSLGDREKLFF	TGTGCCAGCAGCTTAGGGGACAGGGAAAAACTGTTTTTT
TRBV28	.	TRBJ2-1	many	CASSPPRVSYNEQFF	TGTGCCAGCAGCCCCCCCCGGGTCTCCTACAATGAGCAGTTCTTC
TRBV6-1	.	TRBJ2-5	many	CASIRTWGTVETQYF	TGTGCCAGCATCCGAACGTGGGGGACGGTAGAGACCCAGTACTTC
TRBV7-2	TRBD2	TRBJ2-5	many	CASSFPGTSGLETQYF	TGTGCCAGCAGCTTTCCCGGGACTAGCGGGCTAGAGACCCAGTACTTC
TRBV5-1	.	TRBJ2-7	once	CASSLAGEEQYF	TGCGCCAGCAGCTTGGCGGGAGAAGAGCAGTACTTC
TRBV6-1	TRBD2	TRBJ2-4	many	CASRPYTTVGRDIQYF	TGTGCCAGCAGACCCTACACCACCGTAGGGAGGGACATTCAGTACTTC
TRBV18	.	TRBJ1-1	many	CASSPRSEMNTEAFF	TGTGCCAGCTCACCACGGAGCGAAATGAACACTGAAGCTTTCTTT